These 3 T cell receptor beta chains were all obtained from the same sample, sequenced in a study of T cells in Graves' hyperthyroidism and ophthalmopathy. TCR beta CDR3 regions were amplified from RNA transcripts. RT-PCR in the first round (using the HTBI primer set) targeted the TCR CDR3. Using its own MiXCR run on the multiplex PCR reads, TCRdb lists one record per CDR3 protein. The sample consists of 50,000 to 75,000 distinct CDR3 sequences, roughly 50% of them appearing once. The sequencing sample was made of blood. These receptors came from a woman younger than 45 with Graves' ophthalmopathy.

This clonotype was detected ten times or more. The chain couples TRBV6-1 to TRBJ1-5; D unclear. V was pared by 3 bases and J by 0 bases, with 3 bases between. The CDR3 runs 13 residues. Germline CDR1 and CDR2: MNHNS and SASEGT. CDR3 DNA: TGTGCCAGCAGTGACAATAGCAATCAGCCCCAGCATTTT. This codes for CASSDNSNQPQHF.

The genes are TRBV30 and TRBJ2-7, with D perhaps TRBD2 (6 bases). Deletions cut 0 bases from V and 2 bases from J, with 11 bases between. Germline-derived CDR1 and CDR2 are GTSNPN and SVGIG (reference sequence). The CDR3 runs to 14 residues. CDR3 sequence: CAWSVGPGAYEQYF. CDR3 coding DNA: TGTGCCTGGAGTGTAGGTCCGGGGGCCTACGAGCAGTACTTC.

This clonotype was recorded at least ten times. The CDR3: CASSGLSGQGTDTQYF. The CDR3 nucleotides read TGTGCCAGCAGTGGCCTTTCGGGACAGGGGACAGATACGCAGTATTTT. The chain is built from TRBV6-1 and TRBJ2-3; 10 nucleotides line up with TRBD1. Trimming took 4 bases from V and 3 from J; bases not matched to a gene: 7. CDR3 size: 16 residues. Germline CDR1 MNHNS, CDR2 SASEGT.